Presented here are 27 T cell receptor beta chains from one specimen sequenced in a study of T cells in Graves' hyperthyroidism and ophthalmopathy. Amplified regions were TCR beta CDR3 sequences from RNA transcripts. Initially, a first-round RT-PCR of the TCR CDR3 employed the HTBI primer set. TCRdb re-derived calls from the multiplex PCR reads in MiXCR, one entry per CDR3 protein. This sample has hundreds of thousands of distinct CDR3 sequences; approximately 24% occur once, and the top ten carry around 10%. Sample: blood. The source of these receptors is a woman aged 25 to 45 with Graves' ophthalmopathy.

The table lists this clonotype with many counts. The chain links TRBV29-1 to TRBJ1-1; D ambiguous. The CDR3 totals 12 residues. The germline CDR1 and CDR2 sequences are SQVTM and ANQGSEA. Trimming took 1 base from V and 1 from J, leaving 4 bases between them. This CDR3 reads CSVEAENTEAFF. DNA for the CDR3: TGCAGCGTTGAAGCGGAGAACACTGAAGCTTTCTTT.

In this sample, this clonotype turned up many times. V usage is TRBV2 and J usage is TRBJ2-5; 10 nucleotides align to TRBD1. Germline CDR1 SNHLY, CDR2 FYNNEI. V dropped 8 bases and J dropped 0; count of bases not matched to a gene: 6. This CDR3 has 15 amino acids. The CDR3 protein is CASPSGTGDQETQYF. In DNA form, the CDR3 reads TGTGCCAGCCCCAGTGGGACAGGGGACCAAGAGACCCAGTACTTC.

With regard to this clonotype: A much larger clone lies a single base off, so this may be a read error. V gene TRBV5-8 combines with J gene TRBJ1-1, with a tentative D call TRBD1 (6 bases). The CDR3 sequence is 14 residues long. Germline V CDR1 and CDR2: SGHTS, YDEGEE. The CDR3: CASSLARGAAEVFF. As DNA, the CDR3 is TGTGCCAGCAGCTTGGCCCGGGGGGCAGCTGAAGTTTTCTTT.

In this sample, this clonotype turned up a few times. It may be a read error: a sequence one base away is much more abundant. The V and J genes are TRBV11-2 and TRBJ2-4, with 9 bases matching TRBD1. Germline CDR1 reads SGHAT; CDR2 reads FQNNGV. This CDR3 comprises 16 residues. The CDR3 reads CASSSSWTGVKNIKYF. CDR3 nucleotide sequence: TGTGCCAGCAGTTCAAGCTGGACAGGGGTCAAAAACATTAAGTACTTC.

The chain employs TRBV20-1 and TRBJ2-5, with TRBD1 matching over 10 bases. V lost 5 bases and J lost 2; bases outside the gene matches: 5. Germline V gene data show CDR1 as DFQATT and CDR2 as SNEGSKA (reference sequence). The CDR3 has 14 amino acids. In DNA form, the CDR3 reads TGCAGTGCTGAAGACAGGGGGCATCAAGAGACCCAGTACTTC. This sequence encodes CSAEDRGHQETQYF.

This clonotype was observed at least ten times. The V call is TRBV5-1, the J call TRBJ1-1; D remains ambiguous. This CDR3 comprises 15 residues. Trimming took 0 bases from V and 2 from J, leaving 11 bases between them. Germline CDR1 is SGHRS and CDR2 is YFSETQ. CDR3 amino acids: CASSLVFRNNTEAFF. The CDR3 region has the DNA TGCGCCAGCAGCTTGGTATTCAGGAACAACACTGAAGCTTTCTTT.

This clonotype was seen repeatedly, ten times or more. The V call is TRBV6-1, the J call TRBJ2-5, with 7 bases matching TRBD2. The V gene end was trimmed by 6 bases and the J gene end by 5 bases; junction bases not matched to a gene: 9. Germline-derived CDR1 and CDR2 are MNHNS and SASEGT. This CDR3 has 14 amino acids. The DNA for the CDR3 is TGTGCCAGCAGCGGGCTTTGGGGGGGTGAGACCCAGTACTTC. Protein: CASSGLWGGETQYF.

This clonotype was counted at least ten times. The CDR3, as DNA: TGTGCCAGCAGCTCCGGGGGGGTGATCATGAACACTGAAGCTTTCTTT. Translating gives CASSSGGVIMNTEAFF. This sequence joins TRBV28 and TRBJ1-1; a possible D gene is TRBD1 (5 bases). Looked up from germline, CDR1 is MDHEN and CDR2 is SYDVKM. The germline V and J ends were trimmed by 6 bases and 0 bases, with 17 bases remaining between them. The CDR3 sequence is 16 residues long.

This clonotype was counted at least ten times. The CDR3 protein is CASSDGAGQPQHF. The CDR3 bases are TGTGCCAGCAGTGACGGGGCAGGGCAGCCCCAGCATTTT. The V and J genes are TRBV6-4 and TRBJ1-5; perhaps TRBD1 as D (5 bases). Looked up from germline, CDR1 is MRHNA and CDR2 is SNTAGT. The CDR3 is made up of 13 amino acids. The germline V and J ends were trimmed by 2 bases and 7 bases, with 9 bases remaining between them.

Only a few counts were recorded for this clonotype. The chain is built from TRBV3-1 and TRBJ1-2; no clear D gene. Germline CDR1 and CDR2: LGHDT and YNNKEL (reference sequence). The CDR3 has 13 residues. Trimming took off 1 base at V and 8 bases at J, with 11 bases between the two ends. The CDR3 DNA reads as TGTGCCAGCAGCCAAGCCTTAGGAGGGGGCTACACCTTC. It encodes CASSQALGGGYTF.

This clonotype was seen many times. This sequence joins TRBV6-5 and TRBJ1-5; possible D gene TRBD1, 5 bases. Looked up from germline, CDR1 is MNHEY and CDR2 is SVGAGI. Between the trimmed V and J ends, which lost 7 bases and 6 bases, there was a span of 19 bases. The CDR3 contains 15 residues. CDR3 DNA: TGTGCCAGCACCATCCCAGAGGCAGGGCGTCAGCCCCAGCATTTT. Translated: CASTIPEAGRQPQHF.

V and J are TRBV29-1 and TRBJ1-2; 8 positions match TRBD1. Germline-derived CDR1 and CDR2 are SQVTM and ANQGSEA. The CDR3 spans 12 residues. V lost 6 bases and J lost 8; bases outside the gene matches: 8. CDR3 loop: CSVEGQARGYTF. CDR3 DNA: TGCAGCGTGGAGGGACAGGCGAGGGGCTACACCTTC.

The table lists this clonotype with many counts. The chain has TRBV30 and TRBJ1-2, with a possible D match to TRBD1 (6 bases). Germline CDR1 reads GTSNPN; CDR2 reads SVGIG (reference sequence). The CDR3 runs 15 residues. Between the trimmed V and J ends, which lost 5 bases and 0 bases, there was a span of 16 bases. The CDR3 region is CAWYGRGDTNYGYTF. The CDR3 nucleotides read TGTGCCTGGTATGGAAGGGGGGACACTAACTATGGCTACACCTTC.

This clonotype was seen many times. CDR3 amino acids: CASSGRDGRGRRGYTF. The DNA for the CDR3 is TGCGCCAGCAGCGGGAGAGATGGCAGGGGGCGAAGGGGCTACACCTTC. The genes are TRBV4-1 and TRBJ1-2; 8 bases agree with TRBD1. With 5 bases clipped from V and 8 bases from J, the junction kept 16 bases outside the gene matches. Germline V gene data show CDR1 as MGHRA and CDR2 as YSYEKL. The CDR3 runs to 16 residues.

There are many counts of this clonotype. For the CDR3, the DNA is TGTGCCAGCAGCGTAGGACCTGCCTACGAGCAGTACTTC. This encodes CASSVGPAYEQYF. The chain couples TRBV9 to TRBJ2-7; no clear D gene. V lost 0 bases and J 2 bases, leaving 6 bases between the germline ends. This CDR3 has 13 residues. Germline CDR1 SGDLS, CDR2 YYNGEE. Together with reference TRBV9 and TRBJ2-7, the CDR3 gives the full variable domain: DSGVTQTPKHLITATGQRVTLRCSPRSGDLSVYWYQQSLDQGLQFLIQYYNGEERAKGNILERFSAQQFPDLHSELNLSSLELGDSALYFCASSVGPAYEQYFGPGTRLTVT.

This chain connects TRBV27 to TRBJ2-7; D ambiguous. The CDR3 is 13 amino acids. CDR1 and CDR2 (germline): MNHEY, SMNVEV (reference sequence). Trimming removed 5 bases at V and 7 bases at J, with 15 bases between. The CDR3 sequence: CASSHSLDQEQYF. As DNA, the CDR3 is TGTGCCAGCAGTCACAGCCTCGACCAGGAGCAGTACTTC.

Ten or more counts support this clonotype. This chain uses TRBV28 with TRBJ1-5; D is perhaps TRBD1 (5 bases). This CDR3 has 16 residues. V gave up 5 bases and J gave up 0 bases, with 14 bases separating them. The germline CDR1 and CDR2 sequences are MDHEN and SYDVKM. CDR3 nucleotide sequence: TGTGCCAGCAGTCCACCAGGGTTCTATAGCAATCAGCCCCAGCATTTT. It translates to CASSPPGFYSNQPQHF.

The genes are TRBV10-3 and TRBJ1-1; no clear D. V shed 0 bases and J shed 3 bases, with 14 bases lying between them. This CDR3 has 16 amino acids. CDR1 is ENHRY and CDR2 is SYGVKD in the germline V gene. CDR3 nucleotide sequence: TGTGCCATCAGTGAGTCCCCCCGGGTGCGGTACACTGAAGCTTTCTTT. It specifies CAISESPRVRYTEAFF.

This clonotype was recorded at least ten times. The chain couples TRBV18 to TRBJ1-1; D call uncertain. The V gene's germline CDR1 is KGHSH and CDR2 LQKENI. Trimming took off 6 bases at V and 7 bases at J, with 15 bases between the two ends. CDR3 length equals 13 residues. The CDR3 nucleotides are TGTGCCAGCTCCCCATTGCCGTATGGTGAAGCTTTCTTT. It codes for CASSPLPYGEAFF. Using reference TRBV18 and TRBJ1-1 for the parts outside the CDR3, the full variable domain is NAGVMQNPRHLVRRRGQEARLRCSPMKGHSHVYWYRQLPEEGLKFMVYLQKENIIDESGMPKERFSAEFPKEGPSILRIQQVVRGDSAAYFCASSPLPYGEAFFGQGTRLTVV.

This clonotype was detected ten times or more. The rearrangement uses TRBV5-1 and TRBJ2-5; D unclear. The V end was cut by 9 bases, the J end by 4 bases, with 19 bases between. Germline V CDR1 and CDR2: SGHRS, YFSETQ. The CDR3 covers 14 residues. CDR3 residues: CATPRESESETQYF. The CDR3 DNA reads as TGCGCCACACCCCGCGAGTCTGAGTCAGAGACCCAGTACTTC.

This clonotype showed up many times. V gene TRBV20-1 combines with J gene TRBJ1-2; D call uncertain. The CDR3 runs 14 residues. The V gene's germline CDR1 is DFQATT and CDR2 SNEGSKA (reference sequence). Trimming cost V 4 bases and J 7 bases, with 19 bases left between them. The CDR3 loop is CSANPLLLLRGYTF. For the CDR3, the DNA is TGCAGTGCTAACCCCCTCCTCTTATTACGTGGCTACACCTTC.

The chain has TRBV5-1 and TRBJ2-5; the match to TRBD1 covers 11 bases. The CDR3 runs to 16 residues. The V and J ends lost 2 bases and 1 base, in that order; junction bases with no gene match: 4. Germline CDR1 reads SGHRS; CDR2 reads YFSETQ. This CDR3 is CASSLVDRGPQETQYF. The CDR3 DNA is TGCGCCAGCAGCTTAGTGGACAGGGGGCCCCAAGAGACCCAGTACTTC.

This clonotype was observed a handful of times. Germline and junction disagree at one end, which may indicate a read error. CDR3 sequence: CASSQDSDRGYGYTF. CDR3 sequence (DNA): TGCGCCAGTAGCCAAGACTCTGACAGGGGCTATGGCTACACCTTC. This rearrangement joins TRBV4-1 to TRBJ1-2, with TRBD1 identical over 8 bases. CDR1 MGHRA and CDR2 YSYEKL come from the germline V gene. This CDR3 has 15 residues.

This clonotype was detected ten times or more. This rearrangement joins TRBV4-2 to TRBJ2-7; a possible D gene is TRBD1 (7 bases). The CDR3 length is 18 residues. V was shortened by 0 bases and J by 1 base, with 19 bases between the two germline ends. Germline assignment: CDR1 LGHNA and CDR2 YNFKEQ. CDR3: CASSQDLPIQGGSYEQYF. CDR3 DNA: TGTGCCAGCAGCCAAGATCTCCCTATCCAGGGGGGATCCTACGAGCAGTACTTC.

This clonotype was counted a few times. A much larger clone lies a single base off, so this may be a read error. The chain carries TRBV12-3 or TRBV12-4 and TRBJ2-7; D is perhaps TRBD1 or TRBD2 (6 bases each). The CDR3 is 17 amino acids. Trimming removed 5 bases from V and 2 bases from J, with 22 bases in between. The CDR3 loop is CASSPGGGPDSPYEQYF. CDR3 DNA sequence: TGTGCCAGCAGTCCTGGAGGGGGTCCCGACAGCCCCTACGAGCAGTACTTC.

The chain couples TRBV2 to TRBJ1-5; 12 nucleotides agree with TRBD1. Germline CDR1 is SNHLY and CDR2 is FYNNEI. The CDR3 is 15 amino acids. The V and J ends lost 9 bases and 5 bases, in that order; junction bases with no gene match: 8. Here the CDR3 DNA reads TGTGCCAGTACGGGACAGGGGGCCCGTGATCAGCCCCAGCATTTT. Its protein is CASTGQGARDQPQHF.

This clonotype was seen just once. The chain carries TRBV6-1 and TRBJ2-7; D possibly matches TRBD1 or TRBD2 (5 bases each). V was cut by 7 bases and J by 2 bases, with 15 bases left in between. The CDR3 length is 14 residues. The germline V gene encodes CDR1 MNHNS and CDR2 SASEGT. In DNA form, the CDR3 reads TGTGCCAGCACCCAGAGGGGAAACACCTACGAGCAGTACTTC. It translates to CASTQRGNTYEQYF.